This record concerns one T cell receptor (beta chain) sequence. It has no known antigen specificity. Per-base quality was not reported, and no clone a single base away is much larger than it. These data belong to a study of brain T cells in children with intractable seizures (dated by TCRdb to about 2021). As for the study more broadly: Resected brain tissue from 45 to 60 pediatric epilepsy surgery cases was first screened for immune gene transcripts using a NanoString immunology panel. Among the approximately 12 selected surgery cases, eight also had pre-surgery blood sequenced, leaving four with brain tissue only.

The immunoSEQ assay was applied to genomic DNA to generate the TCR beta chain sequences. In the authors' own workflow: CDR3 sequences not starting with the conserved framework cysteine at position 104 were manually removed. To get clonality, the normalized Shannon's Diversity Index was subtracted from one, giving values from 0 (maximal diversity) to 1 (oligoclonal). Chi-squared comparison-of-proportions tests assessed whether the same CDR3 differed in frequency between samples, such as brain versus blood. Public clonotypes were identified through searches of immuneACCESS, and similarity to known antiviral clonotypes was evaluated with the VDJdb browser. This is the immuneACCESS table as TCRdb keeps it, with only in-frame sequences that have V and J called. A part of the clones is gone; compared with another copy, unresolved V genes explain less than half, and the rest is unexplained. D and trimming come from the DNA, and the V and J calls and clone size come from that table. This sample holds 100,000 to 120,000 clones; 94% were observed only once. The ten largest clones capture 3.5% to 4.5% of the sample.

The CDR1 and CDR2 encoded by the germline V gene are LGHNA and YNFKEQ. Trimming takes 4 bases from V and 1 base from J, and the germline ends sit 26 bases apart. Its CDR3 holds 19 amino acids, cysteine through phenylalanine. Only the CDR3 region is kept as DNA, spanning 57 bases read in frame from base 1. Sample time point, as interpreted from the label and publication: resected brain tissue, or blood drawn just prior to surgery. The surgery cases with the highest brain T cell transcript signatures were chosen for TCR beta chain sequencing of brain tissue, and also of blood when blood was available. Before surgery, the patients had been given at least one anti-epileptic drug. TCR-sequenced patients were children with drug-resistant epilepsy due to tuberous sclerosis complex, focal cortical dysplasia, Rasmussen encephalitis or hemimegalencephaly. Blood samples were collected immediately before the epilepsy surgery. The Monarch genomic DNA purification kit was used to extract bulk genomic DNA from unsorted brain tissue and from whole blood.

The paper's findings and limits, for the study overall: The patients' HCMV serostatus was not known, and viral specificity was inferred solely from CDR3 sequence similarity. Because sequencing depth differed between pre- and post-surgery blood, the absence of clones from the pre-surgery sample may reflect undersampling.

The source is a boy younger than two with hemimegalencephaly and intractable seizures. Here the sequenced sample was peripheral blood, taken at surgery. The chain couples TRBV4-2 to TRBJ2-7, with no D gene named confidently. The CDR3 is CASSPRPGSNLALSYEQYF. In nucleotides, the sequence is TGTGCCAGCAGCCCCCGACCCGGTAGTAATTTGGCGTTGTCCTACGAGCAGTACTTC.